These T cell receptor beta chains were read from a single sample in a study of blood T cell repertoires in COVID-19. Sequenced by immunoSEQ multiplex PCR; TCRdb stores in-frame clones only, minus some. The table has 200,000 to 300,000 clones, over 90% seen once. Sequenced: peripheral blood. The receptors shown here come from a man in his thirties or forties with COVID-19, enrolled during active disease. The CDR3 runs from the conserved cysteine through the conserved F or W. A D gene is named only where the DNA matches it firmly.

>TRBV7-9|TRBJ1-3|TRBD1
CASSRQGSSGNTIYF
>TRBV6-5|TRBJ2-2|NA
CAARGQMGEELFF
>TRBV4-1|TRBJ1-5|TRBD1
CASSQGFFQGVGNQPQHF
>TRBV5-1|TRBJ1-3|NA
CASSLEFSQGRNTIYF
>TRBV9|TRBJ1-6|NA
CASSVDRTISYNSPLHF
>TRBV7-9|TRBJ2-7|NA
CASSSPGDSSYEQYF
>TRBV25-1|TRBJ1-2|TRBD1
CASSAQQGFGYGYTF
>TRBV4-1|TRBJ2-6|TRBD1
CASSQGLDRVLSGANVLTF
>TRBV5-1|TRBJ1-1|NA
CASSLAAGMNTEAFF
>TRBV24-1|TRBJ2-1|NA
CATSAGGLGSYNEQFF
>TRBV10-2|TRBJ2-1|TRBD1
CASRGQGWHEQFF
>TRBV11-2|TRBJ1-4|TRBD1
CASSPGTGGVNEKLFF
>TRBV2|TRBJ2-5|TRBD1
CASFGAGTGYTQQETQYF
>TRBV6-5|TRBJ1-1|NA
CASSYSTGGDTEAFF
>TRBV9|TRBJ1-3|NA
CASSVVDSWSGNTIYF
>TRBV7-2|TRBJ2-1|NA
CASSSFRDKPNEQFF
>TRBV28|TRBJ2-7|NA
CASRGDFPYEQYF
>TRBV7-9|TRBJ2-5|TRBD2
CASSFLGAGGQETQYF
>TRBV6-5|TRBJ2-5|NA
CASSYSGPETQYF
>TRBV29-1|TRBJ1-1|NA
CSVGFLGRRNTEAFF
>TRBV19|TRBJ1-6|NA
CASSIIDDNSPLHF
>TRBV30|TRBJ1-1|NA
CAWDGYTEAFF
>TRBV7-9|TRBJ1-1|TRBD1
CASSPSDRGWGQNTEAFF
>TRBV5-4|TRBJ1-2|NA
CASSLRDGGPYGYTF
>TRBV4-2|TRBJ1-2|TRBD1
CASSQADRGENYGYTF
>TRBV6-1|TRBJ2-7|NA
CASSDGHFSYEQYF
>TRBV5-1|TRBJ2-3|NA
CASSKNRLGTQYF
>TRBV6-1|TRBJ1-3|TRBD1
CASSEGQYSGNTIYF
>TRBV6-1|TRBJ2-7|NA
CASSEGTSVYEQYF
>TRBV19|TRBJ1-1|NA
CASRAPTGLNTEAFF
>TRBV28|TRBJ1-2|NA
CASSRQFPNYGYTF
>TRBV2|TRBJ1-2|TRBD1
CASSDGTGRYGYTF
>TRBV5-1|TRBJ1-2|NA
CASSPGTREYGYTF
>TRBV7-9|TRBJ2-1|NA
CASSLGAGAVDEQFF
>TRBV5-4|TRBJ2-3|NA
CASSWAGTTDTQYF
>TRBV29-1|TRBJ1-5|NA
CSVGEQGNQPQHF
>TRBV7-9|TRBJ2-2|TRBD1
CASSLGGTGTGELFF
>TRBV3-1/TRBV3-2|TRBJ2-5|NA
CASSQRLGGRETQYF
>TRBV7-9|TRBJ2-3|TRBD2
CASSFRDYPNTDTQYF
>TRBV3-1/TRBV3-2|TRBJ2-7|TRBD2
CASRPSGGANEQYF
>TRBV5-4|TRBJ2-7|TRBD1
CASSPGQGAYEQYF
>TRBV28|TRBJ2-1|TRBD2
CASRPRPSGGVIYQVF
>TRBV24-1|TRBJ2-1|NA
CATSTHGGDEQFF
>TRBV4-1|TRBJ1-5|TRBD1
CASSPFFDRGNQPQHF